The present TCR beta chain was sequenced within a study of radiotherapy plus CTLA-4 blockade in lung cancer. General study findings and limits: Blood-borne expansion of tumor-derived TCR clones followed radiotherapy plus ipilimumab.

About this clone itself: The antigen remains undetermined.

Germline CDR1 is SEHNR and CDR2 is FQNEAQ (reference sequence). The CDR3 loop spans 14 amino acids. Trimming stripped 1 base from V and 2 bases from J, with 8 bases between. The table came from immunoSEQ multiplex PCR; TCRdb's copy has only in-frame clones and leaves some out. The repertoire holds more than 80,000 clones, more than 70% seen once, with approximately 2.5% in the top ten. This TCR was recovered from a human donor with non-small cell lung cancer that progressed on radiotherapy plus ipilimumab. Some clones in this sample may be carry-over from other donors' samples. This sequence joins TRBV7-9 and TRBJ1-2, with D uncertain. The material was peripheral blood, obtained from a patient treated with radiotherapy plus ipilimumab. CDR3 amino acids: CASSLDPGNYGYTF. Written as DNA, the CDR3 is TGTGCCAGCAGCTTAGATCCGGGGAACTATGGCTACACCTTC.